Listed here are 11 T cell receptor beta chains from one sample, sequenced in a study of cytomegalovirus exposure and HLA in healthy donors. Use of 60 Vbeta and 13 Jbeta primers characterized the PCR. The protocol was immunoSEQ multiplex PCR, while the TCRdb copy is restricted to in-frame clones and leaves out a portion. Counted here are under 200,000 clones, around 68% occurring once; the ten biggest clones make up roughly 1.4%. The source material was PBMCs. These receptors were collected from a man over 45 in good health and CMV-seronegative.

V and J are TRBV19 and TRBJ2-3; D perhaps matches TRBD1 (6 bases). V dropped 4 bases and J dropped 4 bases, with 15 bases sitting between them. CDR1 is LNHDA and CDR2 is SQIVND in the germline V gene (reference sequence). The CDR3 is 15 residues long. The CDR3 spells CASSTLLRGPDTQYF. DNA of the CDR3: TGTGCCAGTAGTACGTTACTCAGGGGCCCAGATACGCAGTATTTT.

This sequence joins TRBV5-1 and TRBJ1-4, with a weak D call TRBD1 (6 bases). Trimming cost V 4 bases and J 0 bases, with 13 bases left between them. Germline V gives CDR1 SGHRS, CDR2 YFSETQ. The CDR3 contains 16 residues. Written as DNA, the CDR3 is TGCGCCAGCAGCCGTTCGGACAGAGCAACTAATGAAAAACTGTTTTTT. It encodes CASSRSDRATNEKLFF.

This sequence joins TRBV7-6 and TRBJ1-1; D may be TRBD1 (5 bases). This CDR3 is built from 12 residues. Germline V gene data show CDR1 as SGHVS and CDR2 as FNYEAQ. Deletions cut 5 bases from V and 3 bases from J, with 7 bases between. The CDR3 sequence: CASSQGDTEAFF. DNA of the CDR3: TGTGCCAGCAGCCAAGGGGACACTGAAGCTTTCTTT.

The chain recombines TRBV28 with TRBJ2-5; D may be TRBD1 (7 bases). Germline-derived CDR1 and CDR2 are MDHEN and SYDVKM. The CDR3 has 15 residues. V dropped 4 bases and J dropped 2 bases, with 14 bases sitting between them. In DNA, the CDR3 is TGTGCCAGCAGTTCAGGGGGGTCGGGGCAAGAGACCCAGTACTTC. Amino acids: CASSSGGSGQETQYF.

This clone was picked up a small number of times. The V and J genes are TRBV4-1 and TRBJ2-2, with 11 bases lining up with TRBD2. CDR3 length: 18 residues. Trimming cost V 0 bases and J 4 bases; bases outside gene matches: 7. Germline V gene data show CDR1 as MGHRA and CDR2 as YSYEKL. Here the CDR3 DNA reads TGCGCCAGCAGCCAAGACGGTAGCGGGGGGGCCAGCACCGGGGAGCTGTTTTTT. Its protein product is CASSQDGSGGASTGELFF.

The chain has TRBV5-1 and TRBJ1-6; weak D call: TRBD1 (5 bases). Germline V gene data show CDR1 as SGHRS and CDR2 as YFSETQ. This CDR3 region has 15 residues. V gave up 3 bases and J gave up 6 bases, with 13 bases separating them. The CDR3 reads CASSWMTVVNSPLHF. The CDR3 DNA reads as TGCGCCAGCAGCTGGATGACAGTTGTTAATTCACCCCTCCACTTT.

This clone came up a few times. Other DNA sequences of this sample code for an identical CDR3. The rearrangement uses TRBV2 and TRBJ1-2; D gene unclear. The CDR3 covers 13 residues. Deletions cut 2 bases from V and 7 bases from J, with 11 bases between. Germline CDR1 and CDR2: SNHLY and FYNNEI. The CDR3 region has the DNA TGTGCCAGCAGTGAATCTGGGCGTAGTGGCTACACCTTC. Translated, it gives CASSESGRSGYTF. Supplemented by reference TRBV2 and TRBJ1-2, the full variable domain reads EPEVTQTPSHQVTQMGQEVILRCVPISNHLYFYWYRQILGQKVEFLVSFYNNEISEKSEIFDDQFSVERPDGSNFTLKIRSTKLEDSAMYFCASSESGRSGYTFGSGTRLTVV.

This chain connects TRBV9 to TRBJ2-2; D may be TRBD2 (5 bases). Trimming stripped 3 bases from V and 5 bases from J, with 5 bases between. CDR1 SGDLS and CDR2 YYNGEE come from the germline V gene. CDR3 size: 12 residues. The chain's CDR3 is CASSGGTGELFF. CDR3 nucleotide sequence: TGTGCCAGCAGCGGAGGGACCGGGGAGCTGTTTTTT.

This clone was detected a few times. The CDR3 nucleotides are TGTGCCAGCAGTGAAGACCCGGGGGCTAATGAAAAACTGTTTTTT. Its translation is CASSEDPGANEKLFF. The chain links TRBV6-1 to TRBJ1-4; D is possibly TRBD1 (5 bases). Germline loops: CDR1 MNHNS, CDR2 SASEGT. The CDR3 length is 15 residues. The ends were cut back, 1 base at V and 3 bases at J, with 9 bases in the middle.

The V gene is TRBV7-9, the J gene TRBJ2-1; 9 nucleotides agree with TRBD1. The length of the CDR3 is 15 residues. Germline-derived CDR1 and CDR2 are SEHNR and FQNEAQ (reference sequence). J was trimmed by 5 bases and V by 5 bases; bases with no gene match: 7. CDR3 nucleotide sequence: TGTGCCAGCAGCCTCCGGGACAGGGACCACAATGAGCAGTTCTTC. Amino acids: CASSLRDRDHNEQFF.

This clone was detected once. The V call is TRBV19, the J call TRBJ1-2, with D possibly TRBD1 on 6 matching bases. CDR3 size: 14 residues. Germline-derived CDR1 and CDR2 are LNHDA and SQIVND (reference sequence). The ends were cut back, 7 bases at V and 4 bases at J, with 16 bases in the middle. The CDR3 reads CASTLGQGTYGYTF. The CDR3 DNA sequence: TGTGCCAGTACTTTGGGCCAGGGGACCTATGGCTACACCTTC.